A single sample is the source of the 16 T cell receptor beta chains below, sequenced in a study of tumor-infiltrating lymphocytes in oesophageal squamous cell carcinoma. MiXCR was run by TCRdb on the PCR reads, yielding one entry per CDR3 protein. The table records about 6,600 distinct CDR3 sequences, around 14% of them present only once. Sequenced sample: blood. The receptors were gathered from a male donor with esophageal squamous cell carcinoma.

This clonotype was found a few times. V and J are TRBV5-1 and TRBJ2-7, with D unclear. Germline lookup yields CDR1 SGHRS and CDR2 YFSETQ. This CDR3 has 14 residues. The ends were cut back, 3 bases at V and 2 bases at J, with 12 bases in the middle. The CDR3 DNA is TGCGCCAGCAGCTCCATGCGACCGACCTACGAGCAGTACTTC. Translating it yields CASSSMRPTYEQYF.

Remarks on this clonotype: Without the conserved terminal phenylalanine or tryptophan, this CDR3 likely stems from a read error. The DNA is left out, because the CDR3 cannot be placed on it with certainty; the CDR3 is given as TCRdb lists it. The rearrangement links TRBV14 to TRBJ2-7; the table's D call, TRBD1, has no DNA check behind it. The CDR3 extends over 16 residues, inclusive of both ends. The germline gives CDR1 SGHDN, CDR2 FVKESK. The CDR3: CASSYDRDPYGYTFGS.

In regard to this clonotype: One base away lies a much larger clone, so this may be a sequencing read error. The chain uses TRBV6-6 and TRBJ2-1; D is perhaps TRBD1 (6 bases). The V end was cut by 5 bases, the J end by 10 bases, with 15 bases between. Germline values: CDR1 MNHNY, CDR2 SVGAGI (reference sequence). The CDR3 is 13 amino acids. CDR3 protein: CASSKTGSYEQFF. The CDR3 DNA reads TGTGCCAGCAGTAAAACAGGGTCGTACGAGCAGTTCTTC.

By share, this clonotype counts as medium-sized (0.01 to 0.1%). This chain links TRBV7-2 with TRBJ1-4; unclear D gene. Trimming took 1 base from V and 4 from J, leaving 13 bases between them. Germline V gene sequence: CDR1 SGHTA, CDR2 FQGNSA. The CDR3 spans 16 residues. DNA for the CDR3: TGTGCCAGCAGCTTAGATCCGAAGGGTGATAATGAAAAACTGTTTTTT. This gives the protein CASSLDPKGDNEKLFF.

This clonotype came up a few times. The CDR3 spells CASRPSGTGRRNSPLHF. The CDR3 region has the DNA TGTGCCAGCAGACCCTCGGGGACAGGGCGTCGGAATTCACCCCTCCACTTT. This chain links TRBV3-1 with TRBJ1-6; TRBD1 aligns across 9 bases. The J segment lost 7 bases and the V segment lost 6 bases, leaving 13 bases of the junction unmatched. Germline assignment: CDR1 LGHDT and CDR2 YNNKEL (reference sequence). The CDR3 covers 17 residues.

The gene calls are TRBV5-1 and TRBJ2-3; 8 positions agree with TRBD2. The DNA end is more similar to TRBJ2-5, so the J call may be wrong. CDR3 length equals 14 residues. CDR1 and CDR2 (germline): SGHRS, YFSETQ. Written as DNA, the CDR3 is TGCGCCAGCAGCGTGACTAGCGTCGAAGAGACCCAGTACTTC. This codes for CASSVTSVEETQYF.

The sample holds many counts of this clonotype. This chain joins TRBV28 and TRBJ2-7; the match to TRBD2 covers 15 bases. Trimming at V came to 5 bases and at J to 5 bases, leaving 4 bases not matched to a gene. The CDR3 consists of 15 residues. Germline lookup yields CDR1 MDHEN and CDR2 SYDVKM. The CDR3 loop reads CASSPGTSGGNEQYF. The CDR3 DNA sequence: TGTGCCAGCAGTCCGGGGACTAGCGGGGGGAACGAGCAGTACTTC.

V gene TRBV5-8 combines with J gene TRBJ2-7, with D tentatively TRBD1 or TRBD2 (5 bases each). Germline V gene data show CDR1 as SGHTS and CDR2 as YDEGEE. V was pared by 0 bases and J by 0 bases, with 10 bases between. The CDR3 is 15 residues long. For the CDR3, the DNA is TGTGCCAGCAGCTTGGGAGGGGCGGGCTCCTACGAGCAGTACTTC. Translating it yields CASSLGGAGSYEQYF.

This sequence joins TRBV3-1 and TRBJ2-7; D gene unclear. The J call may not be correct, given that the DNA end is closer to TRBJ2-5. This CDR3 is 11 amino acids long. Germline values: CDR1 LGHDT, CDR2 YNNKEL (reference sequence). CDR3 nucleotide sequence: TGTGCCAGCAGCCAAGAAGAGACCCAGTACTTC. This gives the protein CASSQEETQYF.

This clonotype was counted at least ten times. Possible read error: a much larger clone is one base away. The chain joins TRBV7-9 to TRBJ2-5; TRBD2 agrees at 9 bases. Germline V gene sequence: CDR1 SEHNR, CDR2 FQNEAQ (reference sequence). J gave up 11 bases and V 6 bases, and 19 bases lay outside the gene matches. This CDR3 has 16 residues. CDR3 bases: TGTGCCAGCAGTGGTAGCGGGGGACCCTCCTACAATGAGCAGTACTTC. This codes for CASSGSGGPSYNEQYF.

The chain combines TRBV2 with TRBJ2-3; either TRBD1 or TRBD2 may fit D (5 bases each). Per germline, CDR1 SNHLY and CDR2 FYNNEI. V was shortened by 6 bases and J by 14 bases, with 24 bases between the two germline ends. CDR3 length equals 14 residues. The CDR3 sequence is CASSLTANTGELYF. Written as DNA, the CDR3 is TGTGCCAGCAGCTTGACAGCGAACACCGGGGAGCTGTATTTT. Full variable domain (rest looked up from reference TRBV2 and TRBJ2-3): EPEVTQTPSHQVTQMGQEVILRCVPISNHLYFYWYRQILGQKVEFLVSFYNNEISEKSEIFDDQFSVERPDGSNFTLKIRSTKLEDSAMYFCASSLTANTGELYFGPGTRLTVL.

This clonotype was seen ten or more times. The chain employs TRBV6-1 and TRBJ1-3; D is uncertain. V was cut by 6 bases and J by 1 base, with 7 bases left in between. CDR3 length equals 13 residues. CDR1 and CDR2 (germline): MNHNS, SASEGT. The CDR3 sequence is CASRTRSGNTIYF. The DNA of the CDR3 is TGTGCCAGCAGGACCAGGTCTGGAAACACCATATATTTT.

This clonotype was seen only a few times. The chain recombines TRBV20-1 with TRBJ2-3, with 8 nucleotides matching TRBD2. With V trimmed by 2 bases and J by 6 bases, 28 bases remained unmatched. This CDR3 spans 21 amino acids. Germline CDR1 and CDR2: DFQATT and SNEGSKA (reference sequence). Written as DNA, the CDR3 is TGCAGTGCTAGAAAACTCCTCGTAGCGGGGTCGGGGAGGTTAGTAGCGGATACGCAGTATTTT. Translating it yields CSARKLLVAGSGRLVADTQYF.

In this sample, this clonotype turned up many times. The chain joins TRBV11-2 to TRBJ2-1; D may be TRBD2 (5 bases). The J call is uncertain, as TRBJ2-7 better fits the DNA end. In germline, CDR1 is SGHAT, CDR2 FQNNGV. CDR3 size: 12 residues. The CDR3, as DNA: TGTGCCAGCAGCCCCCGGACTTATGAGCAGTACTTC. Its protein product is CASSPRTYEQYF.

This clonotype was observed many times. The genes are TRBV4-2 and TRBJ2-3; maybe TRBD2 (6 bases). In germline, CDR1 is LGHNA, CDR2 YNFKEQ. V lost 1 base and J lost 1, with 9 bases in between. The CDR3 length is 15 residues. The CDR3 reads CASSQGTTGTDTQYF. The CDR3 nucleotides read TGTGCCAGCAGCCAAGGGACTACGGGCACAGATACGCAGTATTTT.

In its sample, this clonotype was seen many times. The gene calls are TRBV11-3 and TRBJ1-1, with D uncertain. Per germline, CDR1 SGHNT and CDR2 YENEEA. This CDR3 has 13 residues. V was shortened by 0 bases and J by 4 bases, with 6 bases between the two germline ends. CDR3 sequence (DNA): TGTGCCAGCAGCTTAGATTTGGTCACTGAAGCTTTCTTT. Amino acids: CASSLDLVTEAFF.